The sequence of this T cell receptor beta chain was determined in a study of T cell changes during pregnancy in multiple sclerosis (dated 2019 in TCRdb). Regarding the complete study: The study looked at changes in the T cell repertoire across pregnancy in women with multiple sclerosis.

Library method: the immunoSEQ multiplex PCR assay. In TCRdb, the immuneACCESS table is reduced to in-frame sequences with V and J assigned. These tables do not hold every clone; where another copy was compared, an unresolved V gene accounts for under half, and the others remain unexplained. The sample table records 45,000 or so clones; approximately 90% of these occur just once. The ten most abundant clones make up 2.9% of the sample. From V the trimming removes 4 bases and from J it removes 6 bases, while the gene matches leave 12 bases of the junction unaccounted for. CDR1 and CDR2 are drawn from the germline V gene: MGHRA, YSYEKL. The CDR3 runs 16 residues from the cysteine to the phenylalanine. Only the CDR3 part of the read is kept: 48 bases, read in frame from the first base. Note on this clone: It has no known antigen specificity. Base quality data are lacking; no much larger clone is found one base away.

The clonotype comes from a female donor with multiple sclerosis, enrolled in a pregnancy study. The sample in question was CD8+ T cells from peripheral blood mononuclear cells, obtained in the second trimester of pregnancy. This sequence uses TRBV4-1 and TRBJ1-2, and TRBD1 matches 9 of the central bases. The DNA sequence is given as TGCGCCAGCAGCCCATTCTCACAGGGGGCGATTGATGGCTACACCTTC. It specifies CASSPFSQGAIDGYTF.